This TCR beta chain was documented in a study of T cells in Graves' hyperthyroidism and ophthalmopathy. Study results and limitations: Most expanded thyroid clonotypes above 0.001 recurred in blood.

Amplified TCR beta CDR3 regions derived from RNA transcripts. In the first-round RT-PCR of the TCR CDR3, the HTBI primer set was used. TCRdb re-called the multiplex PCR reads through MiXCR, storing one row per CDR3 protein. The sample has about 560,000 distinct CDR3 sequences; about 43% are singletons. This clonotype came up a few times. Its antigen is undetermined. Trimming removed 11 bases from V and 0 bases from J, with 19 bases in between. The CDR3 is made up of 15 amino acids. Germline CDR1 reads SNHLY; CDR2 reads FYNNEI. Hyperthyroidism of Graves' type that showed no ophthalmopathy progression within 18 months was stable. Those with hyperthyroidism were 18 to 65 years old, newly diagnosed, and ill for under 2 months. Those patients with uncontrolled infection, other autoimmune disease, pregnancy or lactation were excluded.

This TCR was sampled from a woman aged 18 to 35 with Graves' hyperthyroidism. Sequencing was done on a sample of peripheral blood or thyroid tissue (not recorded which). V usage is TRBV2 and J usage is TRBJ1-1; D is perhaps TRBD1 (5 bases). The CDR3 nucleotides are TGTGCCGGCACTGCGGGTAGACAGATGAACACTGAAGCTTTCTTT. It translates to CAGTAGRQMNTEAFF.